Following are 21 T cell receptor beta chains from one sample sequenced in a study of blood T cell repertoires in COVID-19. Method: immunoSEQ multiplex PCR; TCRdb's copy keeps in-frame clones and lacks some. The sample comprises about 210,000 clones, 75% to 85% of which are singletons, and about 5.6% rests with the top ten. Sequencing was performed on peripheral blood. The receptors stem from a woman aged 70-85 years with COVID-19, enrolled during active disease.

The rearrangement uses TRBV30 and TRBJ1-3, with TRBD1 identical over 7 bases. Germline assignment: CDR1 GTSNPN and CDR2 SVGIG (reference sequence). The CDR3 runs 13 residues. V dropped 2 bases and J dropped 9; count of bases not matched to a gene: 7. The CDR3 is CAWSNNRGGTIYF. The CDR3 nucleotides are TGTGCCTGGAGTAATAACAGGGGAGGCACCATATATTTT.

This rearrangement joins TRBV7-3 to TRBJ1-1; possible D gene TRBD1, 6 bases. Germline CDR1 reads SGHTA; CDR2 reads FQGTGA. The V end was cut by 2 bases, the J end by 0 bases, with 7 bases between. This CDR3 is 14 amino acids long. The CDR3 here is CASSLQGLNTEAFF. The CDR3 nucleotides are TGTGCCAGCAGCTTACAGGGGTTGAACACTGAAGCTTTCTTT.

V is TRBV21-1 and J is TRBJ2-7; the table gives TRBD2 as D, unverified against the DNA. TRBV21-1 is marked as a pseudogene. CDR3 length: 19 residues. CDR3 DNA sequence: TGTGCCAGCAGCAAATGTCGGACTAGCGGGAGCCTACCGCCCAAAGAGCAGTACTTC. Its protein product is CASSKCRTSGSLPPKEQYF.

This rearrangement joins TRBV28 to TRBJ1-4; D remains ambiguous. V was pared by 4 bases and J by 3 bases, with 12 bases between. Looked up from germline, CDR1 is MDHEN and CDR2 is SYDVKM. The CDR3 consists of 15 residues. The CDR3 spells CASSSPREANEKLFF. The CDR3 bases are TGTGCCAGCAGTTCCCCAAGGGAGGCTAATGAAAAACTGTTTTTT.

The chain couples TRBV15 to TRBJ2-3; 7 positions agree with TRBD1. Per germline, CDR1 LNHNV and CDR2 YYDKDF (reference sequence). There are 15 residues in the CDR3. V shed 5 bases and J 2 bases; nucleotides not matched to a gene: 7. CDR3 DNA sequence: TGTGCCACCAGCCCAGGACAGGTTCTCACAGATACGCAGTATTTT. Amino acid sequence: CATSPGQVLTDTQYF. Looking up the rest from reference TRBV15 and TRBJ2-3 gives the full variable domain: DAMVIQNPRYQVTQFGKPVTLSCSQTLNHNVMYWYQQKSSQAPKLLFHYYDKDFNNEADTPDNFQSRRPNTSFCFLDIRSPGLGDTAMYLCATSPGQVLTDTQYFGPGTRLTVL.

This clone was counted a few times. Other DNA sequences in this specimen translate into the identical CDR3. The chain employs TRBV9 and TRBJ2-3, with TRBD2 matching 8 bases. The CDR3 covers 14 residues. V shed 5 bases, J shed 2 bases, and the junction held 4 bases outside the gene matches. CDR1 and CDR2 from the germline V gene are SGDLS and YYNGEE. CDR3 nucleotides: TGTGCCAGCAGTACTAGCGGATCCACAGATACGCAGTATTTT. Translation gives CASSTSGSTDTQYF. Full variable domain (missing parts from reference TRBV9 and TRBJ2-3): DSGVTQTPKHLITATGQRVTLRCSPRSGDLSVYWYQQSLDQGLQFLIQYYNGEERAKGNILERFSAQQFPDLHSELNLSSLELGDSALYFCASSTSGSTDTQYFGPGTRLTVL.

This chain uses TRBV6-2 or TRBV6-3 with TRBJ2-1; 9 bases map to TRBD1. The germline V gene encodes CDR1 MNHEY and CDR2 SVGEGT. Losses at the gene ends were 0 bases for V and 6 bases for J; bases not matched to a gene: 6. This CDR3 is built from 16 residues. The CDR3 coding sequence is TGTGCCAGCAGTTACTCCCCGGGACAGGGAGTCAATGAGCAGTTCTTC. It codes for CASSYSPGQGVNEQFF.

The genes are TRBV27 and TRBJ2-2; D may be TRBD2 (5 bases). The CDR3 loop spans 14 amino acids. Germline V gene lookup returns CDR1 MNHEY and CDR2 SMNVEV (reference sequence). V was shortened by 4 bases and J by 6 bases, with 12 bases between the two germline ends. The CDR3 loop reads CASSSRAAAGELFF. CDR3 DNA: TGTGCCAGCAGTTCGCGGGCTGCCGCCGGGGAGCTGTTTTTT.

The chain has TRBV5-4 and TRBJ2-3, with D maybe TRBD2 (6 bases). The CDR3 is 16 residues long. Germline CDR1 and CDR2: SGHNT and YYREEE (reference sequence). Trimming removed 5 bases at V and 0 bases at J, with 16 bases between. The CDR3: CASSNRLGSSTDTQYF. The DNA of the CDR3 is TGTGCCAGCAGTAACAGACTAGGGTCTAGCACAGATACGCAGTATTTT.

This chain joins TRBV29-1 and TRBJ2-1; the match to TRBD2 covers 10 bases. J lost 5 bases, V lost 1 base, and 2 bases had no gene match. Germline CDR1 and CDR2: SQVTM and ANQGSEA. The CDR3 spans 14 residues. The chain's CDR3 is CSVEASGSHNEQFF. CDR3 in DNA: TGCAGCGTTGAAGCTAGCGGGAGTCACAATGAGCAGTTCTTC.

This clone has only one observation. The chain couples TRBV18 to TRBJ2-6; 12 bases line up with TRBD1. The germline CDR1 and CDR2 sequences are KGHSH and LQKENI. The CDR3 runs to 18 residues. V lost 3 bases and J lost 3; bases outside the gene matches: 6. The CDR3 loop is CASSPPGQGASGANVLTF. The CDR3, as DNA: TGTGCCAGCTCACCGCCGGGACAGGGGGCGAGTGGGGCCAACGTCCTGACTTTC.

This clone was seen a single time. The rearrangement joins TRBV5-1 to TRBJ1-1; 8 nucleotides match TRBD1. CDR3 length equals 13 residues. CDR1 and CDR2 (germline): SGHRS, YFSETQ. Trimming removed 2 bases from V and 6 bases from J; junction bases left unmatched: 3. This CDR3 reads CASSFGQGAEAFF. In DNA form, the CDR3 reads TGCGCCAGCAGCTTTGGACAGGGCGCTGAAGCTTTCTTT.

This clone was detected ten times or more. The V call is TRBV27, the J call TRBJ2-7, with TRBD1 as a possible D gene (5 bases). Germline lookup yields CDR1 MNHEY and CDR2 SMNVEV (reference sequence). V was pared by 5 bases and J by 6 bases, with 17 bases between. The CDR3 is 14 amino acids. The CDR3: CASSHQGPAGEQYF. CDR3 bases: TGTGCCAGCAGTCATCAGGGTCCCGCCGGCGAGCAGTACTTC.

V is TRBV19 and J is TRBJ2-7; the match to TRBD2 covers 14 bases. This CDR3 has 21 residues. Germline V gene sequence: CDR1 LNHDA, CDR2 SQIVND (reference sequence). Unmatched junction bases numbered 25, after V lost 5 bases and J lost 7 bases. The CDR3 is CASSSYPLRTSGRTNYFEQYF. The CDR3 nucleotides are TGTGCCAGTAGTTCATACCCCTTACGGACTAGCGGGAGGACCAACTACTTTGAGCAGTACTTC.

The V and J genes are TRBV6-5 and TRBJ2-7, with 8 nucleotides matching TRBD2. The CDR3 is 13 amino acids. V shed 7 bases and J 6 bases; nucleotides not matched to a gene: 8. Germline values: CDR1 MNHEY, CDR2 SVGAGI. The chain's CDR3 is CASKRGPDSEQYF. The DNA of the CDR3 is TGTGCCAGCAAGCGGGGGCCGGATTCCGAGCAGTACTTC.

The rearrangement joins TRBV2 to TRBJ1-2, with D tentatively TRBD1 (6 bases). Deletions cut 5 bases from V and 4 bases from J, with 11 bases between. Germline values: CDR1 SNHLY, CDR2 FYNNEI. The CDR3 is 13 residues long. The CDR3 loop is CASSYDRSYGYTF. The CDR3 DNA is TGTGCCAGCAGTTACGACAGGTCCTATGGCTACACCTTC.

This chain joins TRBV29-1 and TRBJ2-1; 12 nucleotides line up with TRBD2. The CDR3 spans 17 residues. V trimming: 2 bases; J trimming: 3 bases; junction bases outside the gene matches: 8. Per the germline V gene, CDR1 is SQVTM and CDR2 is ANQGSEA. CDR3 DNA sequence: TGCAGCGTTGAACTAGCGGGAGGGCCGTTTCTCTACAATGAGCAGTTCTTC. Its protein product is CSVELAGGPFLYNEQFF.

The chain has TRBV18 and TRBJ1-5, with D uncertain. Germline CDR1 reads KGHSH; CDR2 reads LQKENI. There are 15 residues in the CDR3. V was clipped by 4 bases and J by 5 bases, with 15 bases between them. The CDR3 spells CASSRWEDEYQPQHF. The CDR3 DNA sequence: TGTGCCAGCTCACGATGGGAGGACGAGTATCAGCCCCAGCATTTT.

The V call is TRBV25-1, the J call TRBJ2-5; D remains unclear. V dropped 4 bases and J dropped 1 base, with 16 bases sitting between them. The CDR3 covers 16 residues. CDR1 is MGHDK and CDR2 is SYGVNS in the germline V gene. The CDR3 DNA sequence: TGTGCCAGCAGTGGAAACTTCTACCTTATCCAAGAGACCCAGTACTTC. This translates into CASSGNFYLIQETQYF.

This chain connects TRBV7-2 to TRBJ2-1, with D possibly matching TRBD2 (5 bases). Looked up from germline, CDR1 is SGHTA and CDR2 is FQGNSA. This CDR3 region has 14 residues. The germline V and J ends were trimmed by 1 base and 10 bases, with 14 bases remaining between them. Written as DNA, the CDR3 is TGTGCCAGCAGCTTAGGGGTAGCCACGGGGGAGCAGTTCTTC. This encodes CASSLGVATGEQFF. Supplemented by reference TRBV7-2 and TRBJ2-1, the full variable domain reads GAGVSQSPSNKVTEKGKDVELRCDPISGHTALYWYRQSLGQGLEFLIYFQGNSAPDKSGLPSDRFSAERTGGSVSTLTIQRTQQEDSAVYLCASSLGVATGEQFFGPGTRLTVL.

CDR3 in amino acids: CASSGQVRVSGANVLTF. CDR3 nucleotides: TGCGCCAGCAGTGGACAGGTCCGGGTTTCAGGGGCCAACGTCCTGACTTTC. This chain joins TRBV5-1 and TRBJ2-6; 7 nucleotides align to TRBD1. The CDR3 is 17 amino acids. CDR1 SGHRS and CDR2 YFSETQ come from the germline V gene. Germline trimming cut 5 bases from V and 4 bases from J; bases unmatched to any gene: 12.